The 23 T cell receptor beta chains below all came from one sample that was sequenced in a study of blood T cell repertoires in COVID-19 (dated by TCRdb to the early 2020s). The library relied on the immunoSEQ multiplex PCR assay. The clones in this table, taken by TCRdb from immuneACCESS, are in-frame only. Not every clone is retained; where verified, under half of the shortfall comes from an unresolved V gene, and the cause of the rest is unknown. This sample is represented by fewer than 250,000 clones; approximately 84% of them were singletons. The ten largest clones take up roughly 4.2% of the sample. Source material: peripheral blood. The receptors were sampled from a man aged 45-60 years with acute or convalescent COVID-19.

V gene TRBV6-5 combines with J gene TRBJ2-7; D is possibly TRBD2 (5 bases). This CDR3 is 15 amino acids long. The germline CDR1 and CDR2 sequences are MNHEY and SVGAGI. V lost 6 bases and J 3 bases, leaving 18 bases between the germline ends. CDR3 coding DNA: TGTGCCAGCAGAGCCGTCGGGGAAAGAGACTACGAGCAGTACTTC. Amino acids: CASRAVGERDYEQYF.

The rearrangement joins TRBV5-4 to TRBJ1-6; D unresolved. Trimming stripped 0 bases from V and 6 bases from J, with 4 bases between. The length of the CDR3 is 13 residues. Germline loops: CDR1 SGHNT, CDR2 YYREEE (reference sequence). This chain's CDR3 is CASSLELNSPLHF. The CDR3 region has the DNA TGTGCCAGCAGCTTGGAACTTAATTCACCCCTCCACTTT.

The J gene is TRBJ1-3, the V gene TRBV18; D may be TRBD1 (5 bases). This CDR3 region has 14 residues. V lost 6 bases and J lost 1, with 10 bases in between. Germline V gene lookup returns CDR1 KGHSH and CDR2 LQKENI. As DNA, the CDR3 is TGTGCCAGCTCCCCCAGGGAATCTGGAAACACCATATATTTT. Amino acids: CASSPRESGNTIYF.

The chain combines TRBV7-9 with TRBJ1-1; D gene unclear. Germline CDR1 SEHNR, CDR2 FQNEAQ (reference sequence). Trimming removed 5 bases from V and 5 bases from J, with 6 bases in between. The CDR3 is 11 residues long. CDR3 in amino acids: CASSPRTEAFF. The CDR3 region has the DNA TGTGCCAGCAGCCCCCGGACTGAAGCTTTCTTT.

This clone was seen just once. The chain combines TRBV5-5 with TRBJ1-2; possible D gene TRBD1, 6 bases. Germline assignment: CDR1 SGHKS and CDR2 YYEKEE (reference sequence). The length of the CDR3 is 13 residues. V dropped 4 bases and J dropped 6 bases, with 13 bases sitting between them. CDR3 nucleotides: TGTGCCAGCAGCGACGGATCAGGGGATGGCTACACCTTC. Translated: CASSDGSGDGYTF.

The V and J genes are TRBV9 and TRBJ1-4, with D perhaps TRBD1 (5 bases). This CDR3 spans 15 amino acids. From germline, CDR1 is SGDLS and CDR2 YYNGEE. V was shortened by 4 bases and J by 11 bases, with 21 bases between the two germline ends. The DNA for the CDR3 is TGTGCCAGCAGCCCAGGGACCGATTCGGAGGGGAAACTGTTTTTT. Residues: CASSPGTDSEGKLFF.

This sequence joins TRBV6-5 and TRBJ1-5, with TRBD1 as a possible D gene (5 bases). Between the trimmed V and J ends, which lost 4 bases and 7 bases, there was a span of 11 bases. Germline-derived CDR1 and CDR2 are MNHEY and SVGAGI. This CDR3 has 13 residues. For the CDR3, the DNA is TGTGCCAGCAGTTCAGGGAAGAGCCAGCCCCAGCATTTT. Protein: CASSSGKSQPQHF.

V and J are TRBV3-1 (or the pseudogene TRBV3-2) and TRBJ1-2; 7 nucleotides align to TRBD1. Trimming cost V 4 bases and J 7 bases; bases outside gene matches: 6. CDR1 is LGHDT and CDR2 is YNNKEL in the germline V gene (reference sequence). There are 13 residues in the CDR3. Here the CDR3 reads CASSPGGFLGYTF. The CDR3, as DNA: TGTGCCAGCAGCCCAGGGGGGTTCCTTGGCTACACCTTC.

The genes are TRBV6-1 and TRBJ1-2; 7 bases map to TRBD1. Trimming at V came to 5 bases and at J to 8 bases, leaving 11 bases not matched to a gene. Germline CDR1 and CDR2: MNHNS and SASEGT. This CDR3 has 14 residues. The CDR3 DNA follows: TGTGCCAGCAGTTTATTCGAAAACAGGGGCGGCTACACCTTC. Amino acid sequence: CASSLFENRGGYTF.

The chain employs TRBV7-9 and TRBJ1-2, with a tentative D call TRBD1 (5 bases). CDR3 size: 15 residues. CDR1 is SEHNR and CDR2 is FQNEAQ in the germline V gene (reference sequence). The V and J ends lost 2 bases and 5 bases respectively, with 15 bases between them. CDR3 sequence: CASSLTGNGLYGYTF. DNA of the CDR3: TGTGCCAGCAGCTTAACAGGAAACGGGTTATATGGCTACACCTTC.

The chain couples TRBV9 to TRBJ2-2; 8 nucleotides match TRBD2. Per germline, CDR1 SGDLS and CDR2 YYNGEE. The CDR3 has 15 residues. With V trimmed by 5 bases and J by 3 bases, 6 bases remained unmatched. The CDR3 DNA follows: TGTGCCAGCAGAGGTTCGGGGGGGCACACCGGGGAGCTGTTTTTT. As protein: CASRGSGGHTGELFF.

This sequence joins TRBV5-1 and TRBJ2-5, with TRBD2 matching over 12 bases. The CDR3 sequence is 17 residues long. V gave up 0 bases and J gave up 1 base; unmatched junction bases: 4. In germline, CDR1 is SGHRS, CDR2 YFSETQ. The CDR3 DNA follows: TGCGCCAGCAGCTTGGGACTAGCGGGGGCAACCCAAGAGACCCAGTACTTC. Its protein is CASSLGLAGATQETQYF. Full variable domain (rest looked up from reference TRBV5-1 and TRBJ2-5): KAGVTQTPRYLIKTRGQQVTLSCSPISGHRSVSWYQQTPGQGLQFLFEYFSETQRNKGNFPGRFSGRQFSNSRSEMNVSTLELGDSALYLCASSLGLAGATQETQYFGPGTRLLVL.

This chain uses TRBV6-5 with TRBJ2-3, with 9 bases fitting TRBD2. V lost 4 bases to trimming and J lost 0 bases; unmatched junction nucleotides: 2. CDR3 size: 15 residues. Germline CDR1 reads MNHEY; CDR2 reads SVGAGI. In DNA, the CDR3 is TGTGCCAGCAGTTCTAGCGGGGAGAGCACAGATACGCAGTATTTT. Protein: CASSSSGESTDTQYF.

This clone was seen more than once but under ten times. The chain has TRBV5-1 and TRBJ1-2, with a possible D match to TRBD1 (5 bases). There are 14 residues in the CDR3. Trimming removed 0 bases from V and 3 bases from J, with 9 bases in between. Germline CDR1 SGHRS, CDR2 YFSETQ. CDR3 nucleotide sequence: TGCGCCAGCAGCTTGGTCGCCAGGGACTATGGCTACACCTTC. Its protein is CASSLVARDYGYTF.

This chain connects TRBV7-8 to TRBJ1-1; 9 positions match TRBD1. The length of the CDR3 is 14 residues. Germline V gene sequence: CDR1 SGHVS, CDR2 FQNEAQ. Trimming at V came to 3 bases and at J to 5 bases, leaving 4 bases not matched to a gene. CDR3 region: CASSFFGQGTEAFF. CDR3 in DNA: TGTGCCAGCAGCTTCTTTGGACAGGGGACTGAAGCTTTCTTT.

This chain uses TRBV19 with TRBJ2-7, with D perhaps TRBD1 (5 bases). Germline CDR1 reads LNHDA; CDR2 reads SQIVND (reference sequence). This CDR3 is 14 amino acids long. The V end lost 3 bases, the J end lost 3 bases, and 12 bases lay between the germline ends. Here the CDR3 DNA reads TGTGCCAGTAGTATCGCAGGGCAATTCTACGAGCAGTACTTC. Translating gives CASSIAGQFYEQYF.

The chain combines TRBV4-1 with TRBJ1-5; D is uncertain. Deletions cut 0 bases from V and 2 bases from J, with 8 bases between. Germline V gives CDR1 MGHRA, CDR2 YSYEKL. The CDR3 consists of 15 residues. CDR3 sequence reads: CASSQDSTGNQPQHF. The CDR3 region has the DNA TGCGCCAGCAGCCAAGATTCTACAGGCAATCAGCCCCAGCATTTT.

This clone occurred a few times. The chain employs TRBV5-4 and TRBJ1-2, with D possibly matching TRBD1 (6 bases). Trimming removed 4 bases from V and 2 bases from J, with 15 bases in between. The CDR3 totals 15 residues. CDR1 is SGHNT, CDR2 YYREEE, per germline (reference sequence). The CDR3 loop is CASSRLTGTNYGYTF. CDR3 in DNA: TGTGCCAGCAGCCGCCTGACAGGAACCAACTATGGCTACACCTTC.

V and J are TRBV12-3 or TRBV12-4 and TRBJ1-6; D might be TRBD1 (5 bases). This CDR3 is 13 amino acids long. Trimming stripped 5 bases from V and 10 bases from J, with 12 bases between. CDR3 amino acids: CASSTVEGSPLHF. In DNA form, the CDR3 reads TGTGCCAGCAGTACCGTGGAGGGGTCACCCCTCCACTTT.

CDR3 DNA sequence: TGTGCCAGCTCACCAACCAGGGGTAGGAATGAGCAGTTCTTC. Translated, it gives CASSPTRGRNEQFF. This chain connects TRBV18 to TRBJ2-1, with D perhaps matching TRBD1 (6 bases). Trimming took 2 bases from V and 7 from J, leaving 12 bases between them. Germline V gene data show CDR1 as KGHSH and CDR2 as LQKENI. The CDR3 contains 14 residues.

The genes are TRBV7-9 and TRBJ2-5; weak D call: TRBD1 (6 bases). Germline V gene data show CDR1 as SEHNR and CDR2 as FQNEAQ (reference sequence). This CDR3 has 13 amino acids. V dropped 8 bases and J dropped 5 bases, with 15 bases sitting between them. The DNA for the CDR3 is TGTGCCAGCCAGGGGCAGGCCGGGGAGACCCAGTACTTC. Its protein product is CASQGQAGETQYF. Supplemented by reference TRBV7-9 and TRBJ2-5, the full variable domain reads DTGVSQNPRHKITKRGQNVTFRCDPISEHNRLYWYRQTLGQGPEFLTYFQNEAQLEKSRLLSDRFSAERPKGSFSTLEIQRTEQGDSAMYLCASQGQAGETQYFGPGTRLLVL.

This chain uses TRBV3-1 (or the pseudogene TRBV3-2) with TRBJ2-5; D is possibly TRBD2 (5 bases). The CDR3 has 13 residues. V shed 1 base and J shed 5 bases, with 8 bases lying between them. Germline V gene sequence: CDR1 LGHDT, CDR2 YNNKEL (reference sequence). The CDR3 DNA is TGTGCCAGCAGCCAAGGACGGAGGGAGACCCAGTACTTC. It yields the protein CASSQGRRETQYF.

The chain recombines TRBV10-1 with TRBJ2-3; TRBD2 agrees at 7 bases. Germline trimming cut 4 bases from V and 6 bases from J; bases unmatched to any gene: 16. Germline V gene lookup returns CDR1 WNHNN and CDR2 SYGVQD (reference sequence). The CDR3 spans 17 residues. The CDR3 coding sequence is TGCGCCAGCAGTGGAGATCCGGGACTAAGGATGGGGGATACGCAGTATTTT. Its translation: CASSGDPGLRMGDTQYF.